Shown below are 14 T cell receptor beta chains from a single sample sequenced in a study of shared clonotypes between healthy human individuals (TCRdb year 2020). Library creation used the immunoSEQ multiplex PCR assay. The source is immuneACCESS, and TCRdb retained only in-frame sequences with V and J called. Part of the clones is not carried over; for the studies checked, unresolved V genes explain less than half of this, and the remainder is unexplained. Present in this sample are under 1,900,000 clones, 98% to 99% of which were seen just once. The ten largest clonotypes hold approximately 0.4% of the sample. Sequenced input: naive CD4+ T cells sorted from blood. Explained via the paper, the cell subset or site label denotes: CD45RA+ positively selected. The source of these receptors is a man aged 30-40 years in good health.

The gene calls are TRBV5-4 and TRBJ2-1, with 13 bases fitting TRBD2. The CDR3 length is 16 residues. Losses at the gene ends were 3 bases for V and 3 bases for J; bases not matched to a gene: 3. The germline CDR1 and CDR2 sequences are SGHNT and YYREEE (reference sequence). CDR3 amino acids: CASSSRTSGGYNEQFF. The CDR3 bases are TGTGCCAGCAGCTCCCGGACTAGCGGGGGCTACAATGAGCAGTTCTTC.

The CDR3 coding sequence is TGTGCCAGCACCAACAGGGAGAACACTGAAGCTTTCTTT. Translation gives CASTNRENTEAFF. The J gene is TRBJ1-1, the V gene TRBV6-5, with D maybe TRBD1 (6 bases). Trimming left V 7 bases short and J 1 base short, with 10 bases between. Germline CDR1 MNHEY, CDR2 SVGAGI. CDR3 size: 13 residues.

J is TRBJ2-7 and V is TRBV5-1, with D possibly called TRBD1 or TRBD2 (6 bases each). Germline CDR1 reads SGHRS; CDR2 reads YFSETQ. Trimming stripped 1 base from V and 0 bases from J, with 11 bases between. The CDR3 sequence is 15 residues long. In DNA, the CDR3 is TGCGCCAGCAGCTTGAGGGGGAGGAGCTCCTACGAGCAGTACTTC. Translation gives CASSLRGRSSYEQYF.

The J gene is TRBJ2-7, the V gene TRBV5-1; D possibly corresponds to TRBD2 (5 bases). The V gene's germline CDR1 is SGHRS and CDR2 YFSETQ. The germline V and J ends were trimmed by 1 base and 5 bases, with 13 bases remaining between them. The CDR3 length is 14 residues. The CDR3 nucleotides read TGCGCCAGCAGCTTGCGTGCGGGTCCAAACGAGCAGTACTTC. Amino acid sequence: CASSLRAGPNEQYF.

V usage is TRBV5-6 and J usage is TRBJ2-3; no firm D call. CDR3 length equals 13 residues. The germline gives CDR1 SGHDT, CDR2 YYEEEE. Trimming cost V 1 base and J 6 bases, with 9 bases left between them. DNA of the CDR3: TGTGCCAGCAGCTTGCAGATAACGGATACGCAGTATTTT. It codes for CASSLQITDTQYF. The variable domain in full, completed from reference TRBV5-6 and TRBJ2-3, reads DAGVTQSPTHLIKTRGQQVTLRCSPKSGHDTVSWYQQALGQGPQFIFQYYEEEERQRGNFPDRFSGHQFPNYSSELNVNALLLGDSALYLCASSLQITDTQYFGPGTRLTVL.

This chain joins TRBV13 and TRBJ2-3; 7 bases align to TRBD1. The germline V gene encodes CDR1 PRHDT and CDR2 FYEKMQ (reference sequence). The CDR3 is made up of 16 amino acids. The junction had 13 bases not matched to a gene; V was cut back by 6 bases and J by 4 bases. The CDR3 DNA follows: TGTGCCAGCAGGATACTGACAGGGAGATCTTCAGATACGCAGTATTTT. The encoded protein is CASRILTGRSSDTQYF.

About this clone: Different DNA sequences within this sample yield the same CDR3. CDR3 in DNA: TGTGCCAGCTCACCACGAGCGGGAGGGACCTACGAGCAGTACTTC. Protein product: CASSPRAGGTYEQYF. V usage is TRBV18 and J usage is TRBJ2-7, with 10 nucleotides matching TRBD2. Losses at the gene ends were 1 base for V and 2 bases for J; bases not matched to a gene: 2. The germline V gene has CDR1 KGHSH and CDR2 LQKENI. CDR3 size: 15 residues.

The gene calls are TRBV28 and TRBJ2-7; 7 bases match TRBD1. The CDR3 has 13 amino acids. The V and J ends lost 8 bases and 3 bases, in that order; junction bases with no gene match: 7. CDR1 and CDR2 (germline): MDHEN, SYDVKM. For the CDR3, the DNA is TGTGCCAGCGGAACAGGGGTAGTCTACGAGCAGTACTTC. Translating gives CASGTGVVYEQYF.

The chain combines TRBV9 with TRBJ1-2, with 7 bases fitting TRBD1. Losses at the gene ends were 4 bases for V and 7 bases for J; bases not matched to a gene: 10. This CDR3 has 14 amino acids. CDR1 is SGDLS, CDR2 YYNGEE, per germline. CDR3 nucleotides: TGTGCCAGCAGCTTACGGACAGGCTCTATTGGCTACACCTTC. It yields the protein CASSLRTGSIGYTF.

This chain joins TRBV5-1 and TRBJ2-6; possibly TRBD1 for D (6 bases). The CDR3 is 17 residues long. Trimming pared 7 bases from V and 0 bases from J, leaving 17 bases between. Germline CDR1 is SGHRS and CDR2 is YFSETQ. The CDR3, as DNA: TGCGCCAGCTACCCGGGACAACTCCCCTCTGGGGCCAACGTCCTGACTTTC. It translates to CASYPGQLPSGANVLTF.

The chain is built from TRBV11-2 and TRBJ2-7, with 9 nucleotides matching TRBD1. The CDR3 is 15 amino acids. V trimming: 1 base; J trimming: 5 bases; junction bases outside the gene matches: 6. CDR1 and CDR2 from the germline V gene are SGHAT and FQNNGV. DNA for the CDR3: TGTGCCAGCAGCTTAGCTGTGCGACAGGGGGACGAGCAGTACTTC. This sequence encodes CASSLAVRQGDEQYF.

This rearrangement joins TRBV6-5 to TRBJ1-3; D might be TRBD1 (6 bases). The CDR3 covers 15 residues. The germline CDR1 and CDR2 sequences are MNHEY and SVGAGI. Trimming stripped 5 bases from V and 3 bases from J, with 14 bases between. CDR3: CASSTTGSIGNTIYF. The CDR3 bases are TGTGCCAGCAGTACCACAGGGTCGATTGGAAACACCATATATTTT.

This chain uses TRBV4-3 with TRBJ2-7, with 10 nucleotides matching TRBD1. Looked up from germline, CDR1 is LGHNA and CDR2 is YSLEER. CDR3 length: 17 amino acids. The J segment lost 1 base and the V segment lost 0 bases, leaving 6 bases of the junction unmatched. CDR3: CASSQDVWTGGSYEQYF. The CDR3 DNA reads as TGCGCCAGCAGCCAAGATGTATGGACAGGGGGATCCTACGAGCAGTACTTC.

The chain links TRBV5-4 to TRBJ2-1; 7 nucleotides match TRBD2. The CDR3 runs 11 residues. Germline CDR1 and CDR2: SGHNT and YYREEE (reference sequence). The J segment lost 7 bases and the V segment lost 6 bases, leaving 1 base of the junction unmatched. CDR3 sequence (DNA): TGTGCCAGCACCGGGGGGAATGAGCAGTTCTTC. As protein: CASTGGNEQFF. The full variable domain, in which reference TRBV5-4 and TRBJ2-1 provide the parts outside the CDR3, is ETGVTQSPTHLIKTRGQQVTLRCSSQSGHNTVSWYQQALGQGPQFIFQYYREEENGRGNFPPRFSGLQFPNYSSELNVNALELDDSALYLCASTGGNEQFFGPGTRLTVL.